This T cell receptor beta chain was sequenced in a study of identical twins. MiXCR, applied by TCRdb to the 5' RACE reads, yields one record per CDR3 protein. The sample has roughly 770,000 distinct CDR3 sequences; 15% to 20% are singletons. This clonotype was detected only a few times. V was trimmed by 4 bases and J by 13 bases, leaving 12 bases between them. This CDR3 has 11 residues. In germline, CDR1 is SGHRS, CDR2 YFSETQ. The sample was also linked to a second study, of T cells expressing NK-cell markers.

This clonotype originated in a woman under 30 in good health. Sequencing was carried out using PBMCs. The chain recombines TRBV5-1 with TRBJ2-1; maybe TRBD1 (6 bases). For the CDR3, the DNA is TGCGCCAGCAGCATACAGGGTACCCAGTTCTTC. Its translation: CASSIQGTQFF.